These 9 T cell receptor beta chains share one sample of origin, sequenced in a study of blood T cell repertoires in COVID-19. Sequencing used immunoSEQ multiplex PCR; TCRdb keeps in-frame clones, though not all of them. The sample consists of some 120,000 clones, roughly 79% of them appearing once. What was sequenced was peripheral blood. The receptors originated from a man aged 70-80 years with active or convalescent COVID-19.

V usage is TRBV12-3 or TRBV12-4 and J usage is TRBJ1-1; 9 bases line up with TRBD1. This CDR3 is 13 amino acids long. V gave up 7 bases and J gave up 2 bases; unmatched junction bases: 2. The CDR3 here is CASMDRGNTEAFF. In nucleotides, the CDR3 is TGTGCCAGCATGGACAGGGGAAACACTGAAGCTTTCTTT.

The rearrangement joins TRBV10-3 to TRBJ1-3; TRBD1 aligns across 9 bases. Germline V lookup: CDR1 ENHRY, CDR2 SYGVKD. The CDR3 spans 15 residues. J gave up 4 bases and V 4 bases, and 5 bases lay outside the gene matches. The CDR3 here is CAISAGQGSGNTIYF. For the CDR3, the DNA is TGTGCCATCAGTGCTGGACAGGGGTCCGGAAACACCATATATTTT.

The rearrangement joins TRBV5-6 to TRBJ1-3; D is unresolved. The V gene's germline CDR1 is SGHDT and CDR2 YYEEEE. V lost 8 bases to trimming and J lost 0 bases, with 15 bases between them. The CDR3 loop spans 15 amino acids. The CDR3 region has the DNA TGTGCCAGTCGGGATGGACGGATCTCTGGAAACACCATATATTTT. The encoded protein is CASRDGRISGNTIYF.

This chain joins TRBV4-2 and TRBJ1-1; D is possibly TRBD1 (5 bases). Trimming removed 0 bases from V and 6 bases from J, with 14 bases in between. This CDR3 has 15 residues. CDR1 is LGHNA and CDR2 is YNFKEQ in the germline V gene. CDR3 in DNA: TGTGCCAGCAGCCAAGATTGGGGCCGACTCCCTGAAGCTTTCTTT. Its protein product is CASSQDWGRLPEAFF.

V usage is TRBV29-1 and J usage is TRBJ2-3; 7 nucleotides align to TRBD2. The CDR3 sequence is 14 residues long. V lost 3 bases and J lost 2; bases outside the gene matches: 5. The germline V gene encodes CDR1 SQVTM and CDR2 ANQGSEA. The CDR3 reads CSVEGLADTDTQYF. CDR3 bases: TGCAGCGTTGAGGGGCTAGCGGACACAGATACGCAGTATTTT.

The gene calls are TRBV4-2 and TRBJ2-1; 8 nucleotides line up with TRBD1. The CDR3 is made up of 14 amino acids. Germline CDR1 is LGHNA and CDR2 is YNFKEQ. J lost 6 bases, V lost 4 bases, and 5 bases had no gene match. For the CDR3, the DNA is TGTGCCAGCAGCCTCCGGACAGGGCGCAATGAGCAGTTCTTC. Protein product: CASSLRTGRNEQFF.

The DNA of the CDR3 is TGTGCCAGCAGTTTGACAGGGGCCTATGGCTACACCTTC. It encodes CASSLTGAYGYTF. The chain combines TRBV12-3 or TRBV12-4 with TRBJ1-2; 8 nucleotides agree with TRBD1. The trim removed 3 bases at V and 4 bases at J, leaving 1 base unmatched. The CDR3 extends over 13 amino acids.

V is TRBV3-1 (or the pseudogene TRBV3-2) and J is TRBJ2-7, with D perhaps matching TRBD1 (6 bases). The V end was cut by 3 bases, the J end by 1 base, with 10 bases between. Per the germline V gene, CDR1 is LGHDT and CDR2 is YNNKEL (reference sequence). CDR3 length equals 14 residues. The CDR3 coding sequence is TGTGCCAGCAGCCAGGATACAGGGTCCTACGAGCAGTACTTC. Protein: CASSQDTGSYEQYF.

J is TRBJ1-2 and V is TRBV4-1; no definite D call. CDR1 is MGHRA, CDR2 YSYEKL, per germline. The V and J ends lost 0 bases and 11 bases respectively, with 19 bases between them. CDR3 length: 15 amino acids. DNA of the CDR3: TGCGCCAGCAGCCAAGAACGTGGTCTTATGGACTTTTACACCTTC. Translating gives CASSQERGLMDFYTF.